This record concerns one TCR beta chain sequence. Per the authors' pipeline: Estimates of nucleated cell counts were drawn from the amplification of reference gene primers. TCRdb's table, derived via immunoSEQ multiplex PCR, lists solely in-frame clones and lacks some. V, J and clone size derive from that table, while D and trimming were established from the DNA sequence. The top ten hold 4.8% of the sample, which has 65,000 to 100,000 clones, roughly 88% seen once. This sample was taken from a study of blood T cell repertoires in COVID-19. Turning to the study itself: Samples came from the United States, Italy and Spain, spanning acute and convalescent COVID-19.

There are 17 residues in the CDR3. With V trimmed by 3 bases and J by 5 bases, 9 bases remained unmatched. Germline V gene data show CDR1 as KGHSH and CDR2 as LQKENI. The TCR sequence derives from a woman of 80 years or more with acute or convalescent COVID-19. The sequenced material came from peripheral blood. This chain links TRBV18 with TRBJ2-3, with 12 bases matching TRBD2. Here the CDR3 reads CASSPERTSGTKDTQYF. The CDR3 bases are TGTGCCAGCTCACCCGAAAGGACTAGCGGGACGAAAGATACGCAGTATTTT.